A single sample is the source of the 2 T cell receptor beta chains below, sequenced in a study of blood T cell repertoires in COVID-19. The data were produced by immunoSEQ multiplex PCR, yet TCRdb's version contains in-frame clones alone and is incomplete. The sample includes fewer than 200,000 clones, roughly 80% of them seen just once. The sequencing input was peripheral blood. The receptor source for this set is a woman in her 70s with COVID-19, enrolled during active disease.

V is TRBV3-1 (or the pseudogene TRBV3-2) and J is TRBJ2-7; no firm D call. In germline, CDR1 is LGHDT, CDR2 YNNKEL (reference sequence). The CDR3 covers 12 residues. Between the trimmed V and J ends, which lost 5 bases and 3 bases, there was a span of 8 bases. The CDR3 DNA reads as TGTGCCAGCAGCTTGTCCCACTACGAGCAGTACTTC. It codes for CASSLSHYEQYF.

This clone was seen once. The CDR3 sequence: CASSLASFTSGSADTQYF. The CDR3 DNA sequence: TGTGCCAGCAGCTTAGCGTCTTTTACTAGCGGGAGTGCAGATACGCAGTATTTT. This rearrangement joins TRBV7-8 to TRBJ2-3, with 11 bases identical to TRBD2. CDR3 length: 18 residues. After removal of 0 bases from V and 4 bases from J, the junction contained 9 bases not matched to a gene. CDR1 and CDR2 from the germline V gene are SGHVS and FQNEAQ.